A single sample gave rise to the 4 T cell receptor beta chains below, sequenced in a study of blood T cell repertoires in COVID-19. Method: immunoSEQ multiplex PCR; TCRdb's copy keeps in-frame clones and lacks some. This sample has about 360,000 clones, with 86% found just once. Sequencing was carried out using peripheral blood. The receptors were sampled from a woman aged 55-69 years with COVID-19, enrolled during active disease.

CDR3 sequence (DNA): TGTGCCTGGAGTCTAGCGGGGGGGCAAGTAGATACGCAGTATTTT. Translation: CAWSLAGGQVDTQYF. The chain recombines TRBV30 with TRBJ2-3; 12 bases agree with TRBD2. The V gene end was trimmed by 2 bases and the J gene end by 5 bases; junction bases not matched to a gene: 5. CDR1 is GTSNPN and CDR2 is SVGIG in the germline V gene (reference sequence). The length of the CDR3 is 15 residues.

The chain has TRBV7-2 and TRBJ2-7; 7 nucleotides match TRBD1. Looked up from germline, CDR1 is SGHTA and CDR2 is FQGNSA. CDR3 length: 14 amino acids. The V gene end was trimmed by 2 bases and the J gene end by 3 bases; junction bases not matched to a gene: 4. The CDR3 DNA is TGTGCCAGCAGCTTAAGCCAGGGGGTCTACGAGCAGTACTTC. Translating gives CASSLSQGVYEQYF.

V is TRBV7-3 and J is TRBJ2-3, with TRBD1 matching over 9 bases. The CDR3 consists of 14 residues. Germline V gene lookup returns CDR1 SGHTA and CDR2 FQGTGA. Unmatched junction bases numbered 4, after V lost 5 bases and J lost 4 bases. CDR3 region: CASSETGGSDTQYF. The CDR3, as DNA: TGTGCCAGCAGCGAGACAGGGGGATCAGATACGCAGTATTTT.

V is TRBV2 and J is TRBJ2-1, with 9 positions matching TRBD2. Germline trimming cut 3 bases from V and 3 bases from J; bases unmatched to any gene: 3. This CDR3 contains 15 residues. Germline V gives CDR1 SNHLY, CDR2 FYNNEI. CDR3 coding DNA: TGTGCCAGCAGTGAGGTGACTAGCGGCTACAATGAGCAGTTCTTC. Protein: CASSEVTSGYNEQFF. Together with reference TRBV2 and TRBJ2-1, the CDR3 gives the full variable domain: EPEVTQTPSHQVTQMGQEVILRCVPISNHLYFYWYRQILGQKVEFLVSFYNNEISEKSEIFDDQFSVERPDGSNFTLKIRSTKLEDSAMYFCASSEVTSGYNEQFFGPGTRLTVL.